This entry features one T cell receptor beta chain sequence. This clonotype was observed a handful of times. The antigen it recognizes is unknown. It has no much larger one-base neighbor in the sample; base qualities were not kept. These data originate in a study of blood T cells in healthy people across ages (dated by TCRdb to between 2015 and 2017). Background on the whole study: In model experiments, template switching captured roughly one uniquely barcoded TCR beta cDNA molecule for every two T cells. To track age-related changes in TCR beta repertoire diversity, the study relied on deep sequencing normalized with unique cDNA molecular identifiers. Donors were grouped into four age groups: young (average approximately 15 years), middle-aged (over 35), aged (around 60) and long-lived (approximately 81). Using the same blood draw, the study looked at two additional independent replicas of 1 million unique cDNA reads for two donors, one aged 18 to 30 and the other aged 80 or older. To avoid experimental bias, donors of different ages were randomly spread across the sequencing lanes.

V and J lose 1 base and 0 bases, and a span of 8 bases separates them. CDR3 length: 14 amino acids, cysteine to phenylalanine. CDR3 DNA only is kept here, 42 bases in frame from base 1. CDR1 and CDR2, looked up from the germline V gene (reference sequence), are DFQATT and SNEGSKA. Library generation was performed with 5' RACE. This sample was sequenced with an Illumina HiSeq 2500. The second PCR ran for about 6 to 11 cycles and used a J-beta primer mix along with a sample-barcoded 5' primer. A template-switch 5' adaptor carrying 12 random nucleotides introduced a unique molecular identifier onto each TCR beta cDNA molecule. At least 2.5 million CDR3-containing paired-end reads were obtained from each sample. All of the RNA was converted into first-strand cDNA using the Mint cDNA synthesis kit, with a TRBC-specific oligonucleotide serving as the primer. Following uracil-DNA glycosylase treatment, all cDNA underwent a first 18-cycle PCR with the universal primers M1SS and BC2_uni_R. The authors processed their data as follows. Normalization of each sample was performed by random selection of 1 million high-quality reads, each carrying a distinct molecular identifier. Instead of being binned into consensus sequences, reads that shared molecular identifiers were thrown out. MiTCR, run with a Q25 quality threshold and the strictest error-elimination algorithm, handled CDR3 identification, clonotype clustering and error correction. Lower-bound total TCR beta diversity was estimated with a nonparametric unseen species model using Euler transformation. TCRdb cleaned the public reads at Q25 with fastp, built clones with MiXCR and kept in-frame beta chains. Entries that share a CDR3 protein sequence are merged under the most common genes and DNA. TCRdb, not the authors, supplied the V and J calls. For this sample the table gives about 1.8 million distinct CDR3 sequences, of which roughly 52% were detected only once. The ten largest clones take up approximately 2.1% of the sample.

Overall results and qualifications from the work: The long-lived group showed more naive CD4+ T cells, fewer expanded clones and increased TCR diversity than the aged group, suggesting age selection. The percentage of naive T cells measured by flow cytometry correlated strongly with observed TCR beta diversity. Observed TCR beta diversity per million T cells fell roughly linearly with age, and a significant reduction was already apparent by age around 40. Conclusive comparison of naive and antigen-experienced compartments was prevented by the profiling of bulk unsorted PBMCs. Total diversity estimates from one million sequenced T cells were considered lower bounds and underestimates. Because the CMV infection status of the donors was unknown, age-related changes in expanded clonotypes may potentially have been confounded.

Donors were under 40 systemically healthy Caucasian individuals from Russia aged roughly 6 to 90 years. Each donor gave about 9.8 milliliters of peripheral blood, drawn into EDTA-treated Vacutainer tubes. PBMCs were isolated by Ficoll-Paque density-gradient centrifugation, with at least 6 million obtained per sample. Trizol reagent was used to extract total RNA from PBMCs, with at least 5 micrograms per sample. The percentages of naive CD45RAhigh/CD27high T cells were determined by flow cytometry on a PBMC aliquot from every donor. The sequence joins TRBV20-1 to TRBJ2-3; the D segment could be TRBD2, given 5 matching bases. The source is a woman aged 40 to 50 in good health. Sequencing was done on a sample of blood. The CDR3 protein sequence reads: CSARAGISTDTQYF. The base sequence is TGCAGTGCTAGAGCGGGGATTAGCACAGATACGCAGTATTTT.